This T cell receptor (beta chain) was found in a study of Graves' ophthalmopathy and Graves' hyperthyroidism. Researchers took RNA transcripts and amplified TCR beta CDR3 regions from them. HTBI primers served in a first-round RT-PCR, which a second-round multiplex PCR followed. TCRdb ran MiXCR on the multiplex PCR reads and lists one entry per CDR3 protein. Counted here are hundreds of thousands of distinct CDR3 sequences, roughly 14% occurring once; the ten biggest clones make up roughly 7%. CDR3 length equals 13 residues. V was clipped by 5 bases and J by 2 bases, with 9 bases between them. CDR1 is SGHTA, CDR2 FQGTGA, per germline. Note on this clonotype: A far larger clone is one base from this, pointing to a likely read error.

V gene TRBV7-3 combines with J gene TRBJ1-1; D remains ambiguous. This receptor was taken from a woman between 18 and 29 years old with stable Graves' hyperthyroidism. Input material: peripheral blood. This CDR3 is CASSQMVNTEAFF. As DNA, the CDR3 is TGTGCCAGCAGCCAGATGGTAAACACTGAAGCTTTCTTT.